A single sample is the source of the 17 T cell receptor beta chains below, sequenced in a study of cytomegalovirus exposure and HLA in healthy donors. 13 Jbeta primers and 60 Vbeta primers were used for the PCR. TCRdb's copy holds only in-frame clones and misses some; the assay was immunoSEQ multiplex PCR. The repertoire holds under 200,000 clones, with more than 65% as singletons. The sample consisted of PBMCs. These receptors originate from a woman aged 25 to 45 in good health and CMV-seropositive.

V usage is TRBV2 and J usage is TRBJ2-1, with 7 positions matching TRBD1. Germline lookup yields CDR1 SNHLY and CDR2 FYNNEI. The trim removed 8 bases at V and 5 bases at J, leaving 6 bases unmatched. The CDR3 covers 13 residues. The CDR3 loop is CASGNRGNNEQFF. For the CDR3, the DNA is TGTGCCAGCGGGAACAGGGGAAACAATGAGCAGTTCTTC.

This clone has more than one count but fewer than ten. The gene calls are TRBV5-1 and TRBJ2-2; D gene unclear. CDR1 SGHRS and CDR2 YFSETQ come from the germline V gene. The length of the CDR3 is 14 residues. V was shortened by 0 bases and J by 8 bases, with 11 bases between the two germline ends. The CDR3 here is CASSLASRGGELFF. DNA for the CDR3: TGCGCCAGCAGCTTGGCCAGCCGAGGTGGGGAGCTGTTTTTT.

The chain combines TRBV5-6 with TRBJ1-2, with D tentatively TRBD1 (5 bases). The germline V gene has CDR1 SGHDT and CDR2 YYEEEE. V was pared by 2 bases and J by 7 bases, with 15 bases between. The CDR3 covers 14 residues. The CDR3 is CASSLPTVQGGYTF. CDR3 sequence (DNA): TGTGCCAGCAGCTTACCGACAGTTCAGGGTGGCTACACCTTC.

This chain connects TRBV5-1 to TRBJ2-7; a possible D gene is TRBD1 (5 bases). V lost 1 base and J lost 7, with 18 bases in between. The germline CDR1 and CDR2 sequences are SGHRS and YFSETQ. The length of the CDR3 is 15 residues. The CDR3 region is CASSLRIAGAGEQYF. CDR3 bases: TGCGCCAGCAGCTTGCGGATTGCTGGGGCCGGGGAGCAGTACTTC.

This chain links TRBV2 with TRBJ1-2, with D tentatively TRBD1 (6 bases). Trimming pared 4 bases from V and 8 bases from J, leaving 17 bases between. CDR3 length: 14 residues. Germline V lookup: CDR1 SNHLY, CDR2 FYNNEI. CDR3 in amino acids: CASSVSTGPQGYTF. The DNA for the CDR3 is TGTGCCAGCAGTGTATCCACAGGGCCCCAGGGCTACACCTTC.

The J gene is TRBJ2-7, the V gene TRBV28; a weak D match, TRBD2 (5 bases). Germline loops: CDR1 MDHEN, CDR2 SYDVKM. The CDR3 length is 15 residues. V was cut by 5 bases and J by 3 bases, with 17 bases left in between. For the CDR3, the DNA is TGTGCCAGCAGTCAAACTAGGCGAACATACTACGAGCAGTACTTC. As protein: CASSQTRRTYYEQYF.

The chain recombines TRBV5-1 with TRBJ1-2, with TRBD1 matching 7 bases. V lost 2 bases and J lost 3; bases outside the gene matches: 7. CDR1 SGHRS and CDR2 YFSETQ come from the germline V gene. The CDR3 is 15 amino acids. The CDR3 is CASSLRGQRYYGYTF. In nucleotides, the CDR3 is TGCGCCAGCAGCTTACGGGGACAGCGTTACTATGGCTACACCTTC. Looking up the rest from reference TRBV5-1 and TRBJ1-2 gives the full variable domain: KAGVTQTPRYLIKTRGQQVTLSCSPISGHRSVSWYQQTPGQGLQFLFEYFSETQRNKGNFPGRFSGRQFSNSRSEMNVSTLELGDSALYLCASSLRGQRYYGYTFGSGTRLTVV.

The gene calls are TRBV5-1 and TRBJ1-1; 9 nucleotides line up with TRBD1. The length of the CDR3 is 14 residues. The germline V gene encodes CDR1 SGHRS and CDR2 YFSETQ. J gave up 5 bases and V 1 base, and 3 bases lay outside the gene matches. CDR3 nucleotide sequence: TGCGCCAGCAGCTTGAACAGGGGGCGAACTGAAGCTTTCTTT. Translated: CASSLNRGRTEAFF.

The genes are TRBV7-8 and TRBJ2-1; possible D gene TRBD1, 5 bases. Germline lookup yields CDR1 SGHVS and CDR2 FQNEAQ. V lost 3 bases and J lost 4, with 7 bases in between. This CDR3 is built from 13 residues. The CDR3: CASSFRVYNEQFF. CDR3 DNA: TGTGCCAGCAGCTTCAGGGTATACAATGAGCAGTTCTTC.

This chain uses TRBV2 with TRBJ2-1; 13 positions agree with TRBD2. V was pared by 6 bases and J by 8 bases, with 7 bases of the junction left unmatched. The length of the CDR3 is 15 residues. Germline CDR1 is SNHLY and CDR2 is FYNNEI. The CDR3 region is CASSSGTSGIDEQFF. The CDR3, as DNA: TGTGCCAGCAGCTCCGGGACTAGCGGGATCGATGAGCAGTTCTTC.

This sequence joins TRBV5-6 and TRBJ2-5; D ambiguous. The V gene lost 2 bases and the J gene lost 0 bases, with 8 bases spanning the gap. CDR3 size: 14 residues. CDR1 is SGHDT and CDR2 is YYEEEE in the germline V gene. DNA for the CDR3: TGTGCCAGCAGCTTCACGGAGTACCAAGAGACCCAGTACTTC. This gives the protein CASSFTEYQETQYF. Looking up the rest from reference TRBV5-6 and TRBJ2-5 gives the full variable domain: DAGVTQSPTHLIKTRGQQVTLRCSPKSGHDTVSWYQQALGQGPQFIFQYYEEEERQRGNFPDRFSGHQFPNYSSELNVNALLLGDSALYLCASSFTEYQETQYFGPGTRLLVL.

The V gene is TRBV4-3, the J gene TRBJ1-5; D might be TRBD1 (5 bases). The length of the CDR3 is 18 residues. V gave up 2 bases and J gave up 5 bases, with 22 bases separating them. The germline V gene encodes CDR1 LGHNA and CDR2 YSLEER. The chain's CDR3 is CASSQRVVVWGPDQPQHF. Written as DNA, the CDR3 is TGCGCCAGCAGCCAACGGGTTGTGGTTTGGGGCCCCGATCAGCCCCAGCATTTT.

The CDR3 loop reads CATSTRTGAGANVLTF. In nucleotides, the CDR3 is TGTGCCACCAGCACCCGTACAGGGGCTGGGGCCAACGTCCTGACTTTC. This chain uses TRBV15 with TRBJ2-6, with 7 positions matching TRBD1. V gave up 4 bases and J gave up 2 bases; unmatched junction bases: 5. The CDR3 totals 16 residues. In germline, CDR1 is LNHNV, CDR2 YYDKDF (reference sequence).

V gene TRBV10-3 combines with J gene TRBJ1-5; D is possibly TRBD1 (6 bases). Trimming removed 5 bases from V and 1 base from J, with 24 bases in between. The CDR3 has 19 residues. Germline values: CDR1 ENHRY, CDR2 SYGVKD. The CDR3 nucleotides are TGTGCCATCAGTCCTGAGGGGGAGACAGGAATTGGCAGCAATCAGCCCCAGCATTTT. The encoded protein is CAISPEGETGIGSNQPQHF.

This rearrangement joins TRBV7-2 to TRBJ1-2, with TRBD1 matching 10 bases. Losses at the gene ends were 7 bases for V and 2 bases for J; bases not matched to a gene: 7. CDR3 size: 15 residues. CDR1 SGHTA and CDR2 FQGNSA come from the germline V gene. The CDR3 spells CASTMAGQGNYGYTF. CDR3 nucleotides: TGTGCCAGCACCATGGCGGGACAGGGGAACTATGGCTACACCTTC.

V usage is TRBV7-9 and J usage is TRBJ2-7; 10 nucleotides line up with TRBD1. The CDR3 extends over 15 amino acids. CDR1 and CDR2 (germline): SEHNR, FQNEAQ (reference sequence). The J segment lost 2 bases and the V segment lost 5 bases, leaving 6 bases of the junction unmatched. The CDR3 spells CASSPRTGGTYEQYF. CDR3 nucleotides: TGTGCCAGCAGCCCACGGACAGGGGGGACCTACGAGCAGTACTTC.

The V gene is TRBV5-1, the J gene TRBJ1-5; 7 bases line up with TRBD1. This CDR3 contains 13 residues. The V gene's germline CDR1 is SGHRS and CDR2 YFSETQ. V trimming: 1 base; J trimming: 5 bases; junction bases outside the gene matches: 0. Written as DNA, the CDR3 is TGCGCCAGCAGCTTGACAGGGGATCAGCCCCAGCATTTT. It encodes CASSLTGDQPQHF.